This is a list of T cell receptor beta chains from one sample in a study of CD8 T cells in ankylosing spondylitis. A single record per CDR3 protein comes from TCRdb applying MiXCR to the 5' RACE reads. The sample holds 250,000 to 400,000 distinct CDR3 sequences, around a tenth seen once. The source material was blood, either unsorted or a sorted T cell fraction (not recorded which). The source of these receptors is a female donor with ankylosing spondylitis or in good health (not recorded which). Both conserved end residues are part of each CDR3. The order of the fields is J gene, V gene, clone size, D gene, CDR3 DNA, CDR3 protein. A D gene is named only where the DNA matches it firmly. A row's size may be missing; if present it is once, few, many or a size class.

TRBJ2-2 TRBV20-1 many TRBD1 TGCAGTGCTAGAGGGGACAGGGGCACCGGGGAGCTGTTTTTT CSARGDRGTGELFF
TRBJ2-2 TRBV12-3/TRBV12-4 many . TGTGCCAGCAGTGTAGGGGGCGGGGAGCTGTTTTTT CASSVGGGELFF
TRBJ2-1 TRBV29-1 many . TGCAGCGTTGAAGATCTAGGCAATGAGCAGTTCTTC CSVEDLGNEQFF
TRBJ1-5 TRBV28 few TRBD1 TGTGCCAGCAGTTTGTCCCAGGGGGAAGAATGGGGCGATCAGCCCCAGCATTTT CASSLSQGEEWGDQPQHF
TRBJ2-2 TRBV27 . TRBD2 TGTGCCAGCAGCTTTAGCGGGGGGCCTCCCGGGGAGCTGTTTTTT CASSFSGGPPGELFF
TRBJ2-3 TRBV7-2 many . TGTGCCAGCAGCTTAGTTACGGATTTCACAGATACGCAGTATTTT CASSLVTDFTDTQYF
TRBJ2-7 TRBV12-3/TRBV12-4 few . TGTGCCAGCAGTTTTTCCAGGGAGCAGTACTTC CASSFSREQYF
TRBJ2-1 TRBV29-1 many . TGCAGCGTTGAACGGGCGGCCTACAATGAGCAGTTCTTC CSVERAAYNEQFF
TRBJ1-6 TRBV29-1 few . TGCAGCGTTGTAGAGACGGCAAATTCACCCCTCCACTTT CSVVETANSPLHF
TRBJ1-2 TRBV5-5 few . TGTGCCAGCAGCTTGAAAGGGTTGGCTGGCTACACCTTC CASSLKGLAGYTF
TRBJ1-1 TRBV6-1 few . TGTGCCAGCAGTCCTCCGACAGGAATCAGCACTGAAGCTTTCTTT CASSPPTGISTEAFF
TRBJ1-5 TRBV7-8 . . TGTGCCAGCAGCTTAGTTCGAGGAGAGGGAGGCGGGGGGGCCCAGCATTTT CASSLVRGEGGGGAQHF
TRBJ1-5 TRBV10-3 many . TGTGCCATCAGTGAGTCCACTTCGACAGGACCCCAGCATTTT CAISESTSTGPQHF
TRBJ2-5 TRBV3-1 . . TGTGCCAGCAGCCAAGATTGGGACACCCCACCGAAGACCCAGTACTTC CASSQDWDTPPKTQYF
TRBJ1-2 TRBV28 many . TGTGCCAGCAGTTTATCCCCTAACTATGGCTACACCTTC CASSLSPNYGYTF
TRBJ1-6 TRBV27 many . TGTGCCAGCAATCCCAGGGGAAGGGGTAATTCACCCCTCCACTTT CASNPRGRGNSPLHF
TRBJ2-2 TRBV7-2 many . TGTGCCAGCAGGTCCCCAGCGAGGGCCGGGGAGCTGTTTTTT CASRSPARAGELFF
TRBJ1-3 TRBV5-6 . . TGTGCCAGCAGCATCGGGACGGGTGGAAACACCATATATTTT CASSIGTGGNTIYF
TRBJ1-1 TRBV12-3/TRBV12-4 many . TGTGCCAGCAGTCCCTCGGGCGGAGGGCATGAAGCTTTCTTT CASSPSGGGHEAFF
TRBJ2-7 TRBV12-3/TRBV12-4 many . TGTGCCAGCAGTTTAGCGAACAGTTTTGACGAGCAGTACTTC CASSLANSFDEQYF
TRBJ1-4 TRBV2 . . TGTGCCAGCAAACAGGGCCCCAATGAAAAACTGTTTTTT CASKQGPNEKLFF
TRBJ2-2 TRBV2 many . TGTGCCAGCAGGCCGGGGAGCTCCCTGAACACCGGGGAGCTGTTTTTT CASRPGSSLNTGELFF
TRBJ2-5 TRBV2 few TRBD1 TGTGCCAGCAGTGAAGACAGGGGGCGCTTCCCCAGGGGGCAAGAGACCCAGTACTTC CASSEDRGRFPRGQETQYF
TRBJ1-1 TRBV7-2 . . TGTGCCAGCAGCCCGGGCGCTGGTTATCGCACTGAAGCTTTCTTT CASSPGAGYRTEAFF
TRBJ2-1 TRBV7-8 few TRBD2 TGTGCCAGCAGCTTAGAAGGGACTAGCGGAGGGCAGTTCTTC CASSLEGTSGGQFF
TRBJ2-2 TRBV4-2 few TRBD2 TGTGCCAGCAGCCAAGAGGTTAGGCCAGCGGGGGACACCGGGGAGCTGTTTTTT CASSQEVRPAGDTGELFF
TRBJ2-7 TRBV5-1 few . TGCGCCAGCAGCTACCCGGGGACCTACGAGCAGTACTTC CASSYPGTYEQYF
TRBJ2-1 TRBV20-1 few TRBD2 TGCAGTGGCCGCCGAGCTAGCGGGGGGGCCAATGAGCAGTTCTTC CSGRRASGGANEQFF
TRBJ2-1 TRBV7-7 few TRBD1 TGTGCTAGCAGCCCCTTGGACAGGGGGCCTTCCAATGAGCAGTTCTTC CASSPLDRGPSNEQFF
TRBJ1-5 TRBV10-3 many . TGTGCCATCAGTGAGTCGGCACGGCAGCCCCAGCATTTT CAISESARQPQHF
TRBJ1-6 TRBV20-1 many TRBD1 TGCAGTGCTAGAGCCGGGACAGGGGGTACATCACCCCTCCACTTT CSARAGTGGTSPLHF
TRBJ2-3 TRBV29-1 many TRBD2 TGCAGCGTTGAGGGGGGGACAGATACGCAGTATTTT CSVEGGTDTQYF
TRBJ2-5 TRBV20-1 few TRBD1 TGCAGTGCTAGAGTGCGGGCAGGGGGTAGGGAGACCCAGTACTTC CSARVRAGGRETQYF
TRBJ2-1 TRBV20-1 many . TGCAGTGCTTTACAGGGTAGGCCCTACAATGAGCAGTTCTTC CSALQGRPYNEQFF
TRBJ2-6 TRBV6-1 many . TGTGCCAGCAGTAAGGACACAGGGCTCTCTGGGGCCAACGTCCTGACTTTC CASSKDTGLSGANVLTF